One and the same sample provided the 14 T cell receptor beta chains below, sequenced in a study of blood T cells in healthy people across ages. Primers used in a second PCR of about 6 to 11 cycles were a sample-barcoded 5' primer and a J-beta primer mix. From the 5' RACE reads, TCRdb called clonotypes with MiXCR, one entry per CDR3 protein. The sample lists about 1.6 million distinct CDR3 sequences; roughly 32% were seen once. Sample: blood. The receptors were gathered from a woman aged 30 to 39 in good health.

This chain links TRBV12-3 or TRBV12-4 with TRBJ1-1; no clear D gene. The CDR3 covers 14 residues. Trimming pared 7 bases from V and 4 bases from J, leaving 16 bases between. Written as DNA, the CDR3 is TGTGCCAGCAAGTCCAGTCGGAGGCGCACTGAAGCTTTCTTT. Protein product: CASKSSRRRTEAFF.

The CDR3 loop is CAWSVRVKGLYEQYF. The CDR3 nucleotides read TGTGCCTGGAGTGTACGAGTCAAGGGTTTGTACGAGCAGTACTTC. The V gene is TRBV30, the J gene TRBJ2-7; D ambiguous. The V gene's germline CDR1 is GTSNPN and CDR2 SVGIG (reference sequence). The CDR3 sequence is 15 residues long. The V end lost 0 bases, the J end lost 4 bases, and 16 bases lay between the germline ends.

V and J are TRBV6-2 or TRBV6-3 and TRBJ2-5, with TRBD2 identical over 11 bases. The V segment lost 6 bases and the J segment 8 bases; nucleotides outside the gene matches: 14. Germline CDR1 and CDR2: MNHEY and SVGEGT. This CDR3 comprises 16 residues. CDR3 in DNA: TGTGCCAGCAGCCGTAGCGGGGGGGCCGTTTCAGAAACCCAGTACTTC. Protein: CASSRSGGAVSETQYF.

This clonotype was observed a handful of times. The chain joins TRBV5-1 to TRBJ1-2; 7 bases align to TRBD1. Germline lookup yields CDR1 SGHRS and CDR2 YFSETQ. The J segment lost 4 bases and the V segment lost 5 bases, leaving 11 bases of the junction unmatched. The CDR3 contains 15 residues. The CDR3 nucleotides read TGCGCCAGCAGACGGGAGACAGGGAAGGCCTATGGCTACACCTTC. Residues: CASRRETGKAYGYTF.

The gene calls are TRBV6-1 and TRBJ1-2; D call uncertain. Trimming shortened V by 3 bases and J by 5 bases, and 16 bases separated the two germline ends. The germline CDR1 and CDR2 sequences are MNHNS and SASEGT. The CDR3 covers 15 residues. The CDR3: CASSDLPDRGYGYTF. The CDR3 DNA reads TGTGCCAGCAGTGACCTTCCCGACCGTGGGTATGGCTACACCTTC.

The CDR3 is CASSLGPPGLEANDEQFF. Written as DNA, the CDR3 is TGCGCCAGCAGCTTGGGCCCCCCGGGACTAGAGGCTAACGATGAGCAGTTCTTC. V and J are TRBV5-1 and TRBJ2-1; 8 bases map to TRBD2. V shed 0 bases, J shed 8 bases, and the junction held 16 bases outside the gene matches. This CDR3 spans 18 amino acids. Germline V gives CDR1 SGHRS, CDR2 YFSETQ.

CDR3 residues: CSARGSGGVNEQYF. The CDR3 nucleotides read TGCAGTGCTAGAGGTAGCGGGGGGGTGAACGAGCAGTACTTC. The chain uses TRBV20-1 and TRBJ2-7; 11 bases are shared with TRBD2. With 1 base clipped from V and 5 bases from J, the junction kept 4 bases outside the gene matches. Germline-derived CDR1 and CDR2 are DFQATT and SNEGSKA (reference sequence). The CDR3 contains 14 residues.

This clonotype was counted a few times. CDR3 in DNA: TGCAGTGCCCCGAAAGCGGGGGGTAATGAGCAGTTCTTC. It translates to CSAPKAGGNEQFF. The chain joins TRBV20-1 to TRBJ2-1, with 9 nucleotides matching TRBD2. The CDR3 is 13 amino acids. CDR1 DFQATT and CDR2 SNEGSKA come from the germline V gene (reference sequence). V was clipped by 6 bases and J by 7 bases; unmatched bases: 7.

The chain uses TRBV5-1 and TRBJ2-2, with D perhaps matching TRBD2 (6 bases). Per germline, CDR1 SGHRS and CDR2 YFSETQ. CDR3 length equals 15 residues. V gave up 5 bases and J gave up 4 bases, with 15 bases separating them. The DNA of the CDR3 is TGCGCCAGCAGGCCGCGGGGCGGATCCACCGGGGAGCTGTTTTTT. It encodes CASRPRGGSTGELFF.

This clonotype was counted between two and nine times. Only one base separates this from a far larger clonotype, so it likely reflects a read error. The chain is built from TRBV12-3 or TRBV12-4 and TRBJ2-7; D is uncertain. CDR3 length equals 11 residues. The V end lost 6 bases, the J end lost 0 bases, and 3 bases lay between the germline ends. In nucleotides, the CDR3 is TGTGCCAGCAGGCTCTCCTACGAGCAGTACTTC. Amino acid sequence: CASRLSYEQYF.

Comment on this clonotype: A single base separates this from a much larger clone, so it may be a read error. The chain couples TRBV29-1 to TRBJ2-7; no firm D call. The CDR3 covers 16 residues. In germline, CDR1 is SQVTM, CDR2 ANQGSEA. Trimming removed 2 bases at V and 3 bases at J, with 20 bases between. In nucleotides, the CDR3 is TGCAGCGTTGAAACCCTCCAGGATAAAACCATCTACGAGCAGTACTTC. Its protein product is CSVETLQDKTIYEQYF.

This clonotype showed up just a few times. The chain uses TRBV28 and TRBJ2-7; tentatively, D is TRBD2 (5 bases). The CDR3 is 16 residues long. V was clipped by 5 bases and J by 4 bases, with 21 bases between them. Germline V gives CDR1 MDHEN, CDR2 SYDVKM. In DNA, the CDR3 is TGTGCCAGCAGTCTCCTTGAGGGTCCCCTCGGGTACGAGCAGTACTTC. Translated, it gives CASSLLEGPLGYEQYF.

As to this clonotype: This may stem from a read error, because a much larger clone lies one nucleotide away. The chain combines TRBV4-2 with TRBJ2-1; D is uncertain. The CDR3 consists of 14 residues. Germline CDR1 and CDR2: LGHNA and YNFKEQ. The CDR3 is CANSQDTLINEQFF. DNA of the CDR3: TGTGCCAACAGCCAAGACACCCTGATCAATGAGCAGTTCTTC.

This CDR3 is CASNRPDDRAAYGYTF. The CDR3, as DNA: TGTGCCAGCAACCGACCCGACGACAGGGCCGCTTATGGCTACACCTTC. The chain uses TRBV4-2 and TRBJ1-2, with 7 bases matching TRBD1. Germline V gene lookup returns CDR1 LGHNA and CDR2 YNFKEQ. Unmatched junction bases numbered 16, after V lost 7 bases and J lost 5 bases. This CDR3 is 16 amino acids long.